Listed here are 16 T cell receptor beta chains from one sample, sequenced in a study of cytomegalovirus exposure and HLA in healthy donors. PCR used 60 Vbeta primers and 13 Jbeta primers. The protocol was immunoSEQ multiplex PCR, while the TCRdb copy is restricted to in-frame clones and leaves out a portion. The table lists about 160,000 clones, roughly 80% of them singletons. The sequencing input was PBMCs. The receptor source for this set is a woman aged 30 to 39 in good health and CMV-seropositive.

In DNA, the CDR3 is TGTGCCAGCAGCCCGGGCCAGGGGGCTGGTAATTCACCCCTCCACTTT. As protein: CASSPGQGAGNSPLHF. The chain joins TRBV7-9 to TRBJ1-6; 8 nucleotides line up with TRBD1. Germline values: CDR1 SEHNR, CDR2 FQNEAQ (reference sequence). Trimming removed 5 bases from V and 6 bases from J; junction bases left unmatched: 9. The CDR3 is 16 residues long.

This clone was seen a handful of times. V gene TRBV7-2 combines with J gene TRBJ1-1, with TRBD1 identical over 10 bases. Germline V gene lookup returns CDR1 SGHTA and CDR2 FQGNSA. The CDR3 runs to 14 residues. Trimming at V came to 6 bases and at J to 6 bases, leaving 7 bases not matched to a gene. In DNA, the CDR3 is TGTGCCAGCAGACGGGGACAGGGGCTACCTGAAGCTTTCTTT. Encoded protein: CASRRGQGLPEAFF.

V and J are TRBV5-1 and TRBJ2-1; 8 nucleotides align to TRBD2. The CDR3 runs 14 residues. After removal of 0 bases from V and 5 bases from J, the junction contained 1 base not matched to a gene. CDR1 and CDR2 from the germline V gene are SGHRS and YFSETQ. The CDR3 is CASSLGLAHNEQFF. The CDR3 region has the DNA TGCGCCAGCAGCTTGGGACTAGCGCACAATGAGCAGTTCTTC. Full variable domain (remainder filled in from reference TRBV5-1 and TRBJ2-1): KAGVTQTPRYLIKTRGQQVTLSCSPISGHRSVSWYQQTPGQGLQFLFEYFSETQRNKGNFPGRFSGRQFSNSRSEMNVSTLELGDSALYLCASSLGLAHNEQFFGPGTRLTVL.

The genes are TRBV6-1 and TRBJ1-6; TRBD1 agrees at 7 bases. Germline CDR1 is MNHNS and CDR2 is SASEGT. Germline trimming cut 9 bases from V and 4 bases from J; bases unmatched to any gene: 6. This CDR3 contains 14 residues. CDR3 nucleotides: TGTGCCAGTAAGGACAGGCGGTATAATTCACCCCTCCACTTT. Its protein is CASKDRRYNSPLHF.

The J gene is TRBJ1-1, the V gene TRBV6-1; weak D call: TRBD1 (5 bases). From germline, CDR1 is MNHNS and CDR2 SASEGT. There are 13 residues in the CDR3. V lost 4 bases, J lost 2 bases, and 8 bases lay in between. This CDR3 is CASSGQGNTEAFF. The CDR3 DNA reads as TGTGCCAGCAGTGGTCAGGGTAACACTGAAGCTTTCTTT.

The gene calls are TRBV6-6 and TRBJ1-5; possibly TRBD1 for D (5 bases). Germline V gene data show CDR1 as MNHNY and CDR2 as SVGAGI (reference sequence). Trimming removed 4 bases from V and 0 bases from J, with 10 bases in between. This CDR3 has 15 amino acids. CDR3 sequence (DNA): TGTGCCAGCAGTTGGGGGGGAGGTAGCAATCAGCCCCAGCATTTT. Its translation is CASSWGGGSNQPQHF.

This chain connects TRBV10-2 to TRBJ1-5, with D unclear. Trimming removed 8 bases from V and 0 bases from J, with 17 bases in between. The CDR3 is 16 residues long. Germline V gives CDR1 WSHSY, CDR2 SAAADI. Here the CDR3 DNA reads TGCGCCAGCGGGTACTATGACCGCTATAGCAATCAGCCCCAGCATTTT. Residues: CASGYYDRYSNQPQHF.

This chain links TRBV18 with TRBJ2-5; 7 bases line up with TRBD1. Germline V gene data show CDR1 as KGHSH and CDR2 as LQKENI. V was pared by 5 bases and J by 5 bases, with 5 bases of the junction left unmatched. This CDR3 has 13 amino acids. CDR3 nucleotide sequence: TGTGCCAGCTCATCCGGGACAGACGAGACCCAGTACTTC. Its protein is CASSSGTDETQYF.

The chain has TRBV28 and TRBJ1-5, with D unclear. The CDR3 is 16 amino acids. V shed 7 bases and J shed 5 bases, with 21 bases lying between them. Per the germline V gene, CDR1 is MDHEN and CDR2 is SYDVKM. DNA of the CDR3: TGTGCCAGCACTTTTAGGTGGAGGCCGGATGATCAGCCCCAGCATTTT. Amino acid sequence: CASTFRWRPDDQPQHF.

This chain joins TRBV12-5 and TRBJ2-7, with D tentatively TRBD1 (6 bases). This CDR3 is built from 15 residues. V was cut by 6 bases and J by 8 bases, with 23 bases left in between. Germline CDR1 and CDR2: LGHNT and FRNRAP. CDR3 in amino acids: CASGPWTVPKVKQYF. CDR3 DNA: TGTGCTAGTGGGCCCTGGACAGTTCCCAAGGTGAAGCAGTACTTC. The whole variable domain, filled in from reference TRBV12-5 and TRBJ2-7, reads DARVTQTPRHKVTEMGQEVTMRCQPILGHNTVFWYRQTMMQGLELLAYFRNRAPLDDSGMPKDRFSAEMPDATLATLKIQPSEPRDSAVYFCASGPWTVPKVKQYFGPGTRLTVT.

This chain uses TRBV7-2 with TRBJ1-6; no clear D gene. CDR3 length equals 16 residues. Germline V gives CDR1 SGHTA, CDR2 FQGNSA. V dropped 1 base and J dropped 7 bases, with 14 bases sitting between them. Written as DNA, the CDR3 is TGTGCCAGCAGCTTAGGCCCGGGATTCAGAAATTCACCCCTCCACTTT. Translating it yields CASSLGPGFRNSPLHF.

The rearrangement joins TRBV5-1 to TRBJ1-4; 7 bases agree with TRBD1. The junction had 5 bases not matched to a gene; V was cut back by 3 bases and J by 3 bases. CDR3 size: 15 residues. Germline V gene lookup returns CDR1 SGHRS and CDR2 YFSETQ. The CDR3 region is CASSSLGTANEKLFF. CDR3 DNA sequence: TGCGCCAGCAGCTCCCTAGGGACAGCTAATGAAAAACTGTTTTTT.

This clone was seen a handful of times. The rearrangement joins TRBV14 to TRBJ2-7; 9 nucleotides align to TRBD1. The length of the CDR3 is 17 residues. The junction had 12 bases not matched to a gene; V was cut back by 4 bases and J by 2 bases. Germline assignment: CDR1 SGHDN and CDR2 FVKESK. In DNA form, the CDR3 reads TGTGCCAGCAGCCCTCGGACAGGGGTTGCGAGGGCCTACGAGCAGTACTTC. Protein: CASSPRTGVARAYEQYF.

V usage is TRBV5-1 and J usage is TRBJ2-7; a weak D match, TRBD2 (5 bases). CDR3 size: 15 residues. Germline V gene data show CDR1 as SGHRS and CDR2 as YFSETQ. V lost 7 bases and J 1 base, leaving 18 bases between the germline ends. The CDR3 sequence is CASATATKVSYEQYF. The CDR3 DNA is TGCGCCAGCGCCACAGCGACTAAAGTATCCTACGAGCAGTACTTC.

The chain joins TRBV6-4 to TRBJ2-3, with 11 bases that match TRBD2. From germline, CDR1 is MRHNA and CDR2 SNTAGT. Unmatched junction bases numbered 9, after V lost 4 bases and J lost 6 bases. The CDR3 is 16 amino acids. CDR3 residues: CASSARASGGTDTQYF. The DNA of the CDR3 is TGTGCCAGCAGTGCCCGGGCTAGCGGGGGGACCGATACGCAGTATTTT.

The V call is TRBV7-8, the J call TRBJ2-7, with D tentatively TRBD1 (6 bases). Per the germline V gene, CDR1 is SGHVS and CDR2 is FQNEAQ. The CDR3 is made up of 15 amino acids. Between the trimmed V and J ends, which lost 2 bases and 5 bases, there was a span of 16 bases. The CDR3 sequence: CASSLKRQVIDEQYF. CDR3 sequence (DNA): TGTGCCAGCAGCTTAAAAAGACAGGTGATAGACGAGCAGTACTTC.